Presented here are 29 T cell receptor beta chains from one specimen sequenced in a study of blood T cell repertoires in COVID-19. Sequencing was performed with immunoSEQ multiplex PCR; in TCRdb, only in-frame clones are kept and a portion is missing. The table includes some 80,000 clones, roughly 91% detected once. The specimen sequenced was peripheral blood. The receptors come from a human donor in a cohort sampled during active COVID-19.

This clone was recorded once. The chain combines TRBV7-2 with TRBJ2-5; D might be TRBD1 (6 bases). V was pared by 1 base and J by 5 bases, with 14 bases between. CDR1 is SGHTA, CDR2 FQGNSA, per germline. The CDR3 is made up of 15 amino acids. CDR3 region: CASSLGARGMETQYF. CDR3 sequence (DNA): TGTGCCAGCAGCTTAGGCGCCAGGGGAATGGAGACCCAGTACTTC. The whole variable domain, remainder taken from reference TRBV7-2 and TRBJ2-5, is GAGVSQSPSNKVTEKGKDVELRCDPISGHTALYWYRQSLGQGLEFLIYFQGNSAPDKSGLPSDRFSAERTGGSVSTLTIQRTQQEDSAVYLCASSLGARGMETQYFGPGTRLLVL.

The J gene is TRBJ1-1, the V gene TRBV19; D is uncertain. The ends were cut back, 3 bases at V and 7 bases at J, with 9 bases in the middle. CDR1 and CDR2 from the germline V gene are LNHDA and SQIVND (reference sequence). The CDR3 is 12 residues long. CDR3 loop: CASSIPENEAFF. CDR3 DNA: TGTGCCAGTAGTATCCCGGAGAATGAAGCTTTCTTT.

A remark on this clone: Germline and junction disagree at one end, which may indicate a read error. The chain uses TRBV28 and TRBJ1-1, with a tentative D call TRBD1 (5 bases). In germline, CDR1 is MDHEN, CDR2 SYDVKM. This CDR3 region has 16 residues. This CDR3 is CASSPGAAGLKTEAFF. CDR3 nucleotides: TGTGCCAGCAGCCCTGGGGCCGCCGGGTTGAAAACTGAAGCTTTCTTT.

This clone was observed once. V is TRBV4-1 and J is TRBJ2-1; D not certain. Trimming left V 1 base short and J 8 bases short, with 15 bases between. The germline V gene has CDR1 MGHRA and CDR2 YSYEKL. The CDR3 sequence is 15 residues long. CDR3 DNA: TGCGCCAGCAGCCAAGCTCGGGTTTCGTCGGATGAGCAGTTCTTC. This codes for CASSQARVSSDEQFF.

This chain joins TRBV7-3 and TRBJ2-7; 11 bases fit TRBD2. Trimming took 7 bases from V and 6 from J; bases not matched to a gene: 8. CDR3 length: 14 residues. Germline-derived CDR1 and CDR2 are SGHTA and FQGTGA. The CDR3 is CASILTLAGVEQYF. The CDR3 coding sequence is TGTGCCAGCATCCTTACACTAGCGGGAGTCGAGCAGTACTTC.

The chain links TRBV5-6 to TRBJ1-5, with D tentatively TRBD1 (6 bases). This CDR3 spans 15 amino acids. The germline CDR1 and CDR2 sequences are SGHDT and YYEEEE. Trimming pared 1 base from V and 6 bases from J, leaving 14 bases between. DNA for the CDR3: TGTGCCAGCAGCTTGACCGGACAGTCGAGTCAGCCCCAGCATTTT. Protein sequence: CASSLTGQSSQPQHF. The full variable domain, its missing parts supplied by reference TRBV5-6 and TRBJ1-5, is DAGVTQSPTHLIKTRGQQVTLRCSPKSGHDTVSWYQQALGQGPQFIFQYYEEEERQRGNFPDRFSGHQFPNYSSELNVNALLLGDSALYLCASSLTGQSSQPQHFGDGTRLSIL.

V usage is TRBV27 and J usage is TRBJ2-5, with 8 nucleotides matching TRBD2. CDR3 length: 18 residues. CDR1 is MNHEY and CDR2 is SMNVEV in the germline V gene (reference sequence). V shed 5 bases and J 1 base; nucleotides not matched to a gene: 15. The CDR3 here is CASSLGAGLAGIQETQYF. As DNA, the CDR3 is TGTGCCAGCAGTCTAGGGGCGGGATTAGCGGGAATCCAAGAGACCCAGTACTTC.

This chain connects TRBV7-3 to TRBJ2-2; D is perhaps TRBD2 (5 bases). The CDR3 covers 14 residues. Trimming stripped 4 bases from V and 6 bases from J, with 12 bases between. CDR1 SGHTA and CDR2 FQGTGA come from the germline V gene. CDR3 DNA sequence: TGTGCCAGCAGCTCCACGGGGAAGGCCGGGGAGCTGTTTTTT. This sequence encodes CASSSTGKAGELFF.

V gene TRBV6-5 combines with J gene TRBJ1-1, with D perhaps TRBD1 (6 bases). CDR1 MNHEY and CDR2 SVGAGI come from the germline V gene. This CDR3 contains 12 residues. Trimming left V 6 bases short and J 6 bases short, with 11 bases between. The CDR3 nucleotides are TGTGCCAGCAGACCAACAGGGTCTGAAGCTTTCTTT. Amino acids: CASRPTGSEAFF.

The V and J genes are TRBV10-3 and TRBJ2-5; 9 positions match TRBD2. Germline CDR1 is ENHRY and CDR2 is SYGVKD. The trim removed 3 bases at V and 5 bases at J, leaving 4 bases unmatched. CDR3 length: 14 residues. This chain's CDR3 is CAISEVAGEETQYF. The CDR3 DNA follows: TGTGCCATCAGTGAAGTAGCGGGGGAGGAGACCCAGTACTTC.

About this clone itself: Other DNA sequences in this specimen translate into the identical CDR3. In DNA, the CDR3 is TGTGCCAGCAGCGTGCGGGGGGTTAACACTGAAGCTTTCTTT. Translated, it gives CASSVRGVNTEAFF. The chain couples TRBV9 to TRBJ1-1, with TRBD1 as a possible D gene (5 bases). There are 14 residues in the CDR3. The germline V gene has CDR1 SGDLS and CDR2 YYNGEE. The V gene lost 2 bases and the J gene lost 2 bases, with 10 bases spanning the gap.

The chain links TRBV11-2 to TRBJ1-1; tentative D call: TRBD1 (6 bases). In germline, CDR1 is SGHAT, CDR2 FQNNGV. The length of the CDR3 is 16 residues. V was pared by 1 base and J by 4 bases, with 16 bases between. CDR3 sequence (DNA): TGTGCCAGCAGCTTAGTAATGTGGGGGCACGGCACTGAAGCTTTCTTT. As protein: CASSLVMWGHGTEAFF.

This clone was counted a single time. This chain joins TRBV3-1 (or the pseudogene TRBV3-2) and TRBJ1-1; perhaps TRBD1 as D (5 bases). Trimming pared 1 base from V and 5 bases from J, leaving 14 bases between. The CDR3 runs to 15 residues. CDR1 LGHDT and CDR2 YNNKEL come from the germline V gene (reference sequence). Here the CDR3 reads CASSQGRGAGTEAFF. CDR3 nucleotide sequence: TGTGCCAGCAGCCAAGGGAGGGGCGCGGGGACTGAAGCTTTCTTT.

The CDR3 DNA is TGCGCCACCGGGACAGGGAGCACAGATACGCAGTATTTT. Its translation is CATGTGSTDTQYF. This chain connects TRBV10-1 to TRBJ2-3; 9 bases match TRBD1. With 10 bases clipped from V and 0 bases from J, the junction kept 2 bases outside the gene matches. Germline-derived CDR1 and CDR2 are WNHNN and SYGVQD (reference sequence). This CDR3 has 13 amino acids.

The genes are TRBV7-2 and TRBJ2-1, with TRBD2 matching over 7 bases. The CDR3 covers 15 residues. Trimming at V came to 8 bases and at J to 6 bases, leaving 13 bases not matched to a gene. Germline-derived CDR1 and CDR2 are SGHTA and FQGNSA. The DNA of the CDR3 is TGTGCCAGCCCGGCTAGCGGTCGACCTGTCAATGAGCAGTTCTTC. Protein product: CASPASGRPVNEQFF. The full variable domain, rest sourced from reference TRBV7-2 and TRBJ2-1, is GAGVSQSPSNKVTEKGKDVELRCDPISGHTALYWYRQSLGQGLEFLIYFQGNSAPDKSGLPSDRFSAERTGGSVSTLTIQRTQQEDSAVYLCASPASGRPVNEQFFGPGTRLTVL.

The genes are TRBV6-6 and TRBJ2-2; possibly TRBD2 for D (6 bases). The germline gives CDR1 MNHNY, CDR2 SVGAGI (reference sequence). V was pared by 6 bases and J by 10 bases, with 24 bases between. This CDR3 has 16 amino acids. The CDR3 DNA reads TGTGCCAGCAGAGGCGGGACCATCCCGGCGGGTACGGAGCTGTTTTTT. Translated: CASRGGTIPAGTELFF.

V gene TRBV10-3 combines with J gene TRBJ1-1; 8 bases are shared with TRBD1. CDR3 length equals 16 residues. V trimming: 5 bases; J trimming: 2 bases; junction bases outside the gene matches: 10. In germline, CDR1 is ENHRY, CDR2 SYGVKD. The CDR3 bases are TGTGCCATCAGTCCGACGCCTGACAGGGGAAACACTGAAGCTTTCTTT. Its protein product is CAISPTPDRGNTEAFF.

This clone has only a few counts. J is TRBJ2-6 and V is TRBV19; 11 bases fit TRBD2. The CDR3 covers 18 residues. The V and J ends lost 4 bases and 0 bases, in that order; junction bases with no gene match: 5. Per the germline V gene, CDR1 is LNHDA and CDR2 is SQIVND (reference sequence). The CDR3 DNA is TGTGCCAGTAGTAACACGACTAGCGGGGTCTCTGGGGCCAACGTCCTGACTTTC. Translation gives CASSNTTSGVSGANVLTF.

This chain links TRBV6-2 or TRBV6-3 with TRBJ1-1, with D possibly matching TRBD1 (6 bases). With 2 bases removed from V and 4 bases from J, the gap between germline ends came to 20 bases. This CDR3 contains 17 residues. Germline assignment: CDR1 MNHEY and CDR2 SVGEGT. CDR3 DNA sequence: TGTGCCAGCAGTTACGGGTCCTCGACAGGACGGTCCACTGAAGCTTTCTTT. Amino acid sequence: CASSYGSSTGRSTEAFF.

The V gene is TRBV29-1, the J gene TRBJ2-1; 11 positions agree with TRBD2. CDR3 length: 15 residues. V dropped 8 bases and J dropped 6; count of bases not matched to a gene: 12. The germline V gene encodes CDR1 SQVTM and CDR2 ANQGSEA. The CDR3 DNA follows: TGCAGCTTCTGGGTTAGCGGGAGGGGTGGCAATGAGCAGTTCTTC. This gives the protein CSFWVSGRGGNEQFF.

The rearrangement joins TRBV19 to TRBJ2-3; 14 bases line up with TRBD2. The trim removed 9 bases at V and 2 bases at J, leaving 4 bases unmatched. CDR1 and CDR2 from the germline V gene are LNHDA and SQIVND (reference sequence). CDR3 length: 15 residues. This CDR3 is CASRTSGGITDTQYF. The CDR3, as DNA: TGTGCCAGCCGGACTAGCGGGGGGATCACAGATACGCAGTATTTT.

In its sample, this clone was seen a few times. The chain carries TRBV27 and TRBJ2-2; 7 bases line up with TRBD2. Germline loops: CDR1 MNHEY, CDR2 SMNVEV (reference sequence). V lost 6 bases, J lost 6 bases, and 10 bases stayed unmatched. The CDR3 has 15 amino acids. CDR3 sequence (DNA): TGTGCCAGCAGCCGGGACTACCCTCCCCCCGGGGAGCTGTTTTTT. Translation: CASSRDYPPPGELFF.

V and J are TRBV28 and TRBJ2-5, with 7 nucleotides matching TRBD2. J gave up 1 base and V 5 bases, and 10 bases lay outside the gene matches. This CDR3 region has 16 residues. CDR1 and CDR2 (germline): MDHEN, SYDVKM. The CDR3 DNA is TGTGCCAGCAGTAAGGGAGGGTCGGGGTTCCAAGAGACCCAGTACTTC. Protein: CASSKGGSGFQETQYF.

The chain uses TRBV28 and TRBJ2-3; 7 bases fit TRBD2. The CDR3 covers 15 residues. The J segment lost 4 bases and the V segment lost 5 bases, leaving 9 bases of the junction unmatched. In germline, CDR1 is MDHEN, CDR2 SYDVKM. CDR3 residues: CASSPMGGWSDTQYF. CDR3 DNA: TGTGCCAGCAGTCCAATGGGGGGGTGGTCAGATACGCAGTATTTT.

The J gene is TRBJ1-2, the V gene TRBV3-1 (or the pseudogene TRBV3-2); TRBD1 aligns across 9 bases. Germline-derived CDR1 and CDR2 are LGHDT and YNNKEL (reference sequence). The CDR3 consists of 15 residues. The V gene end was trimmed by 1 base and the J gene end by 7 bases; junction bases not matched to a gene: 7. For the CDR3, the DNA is TGTGCCAGCAGCCAAGGTGACAGGGGGTTCGGTGGCTACACCTTC. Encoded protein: CASSQGDRGFGGYTF.

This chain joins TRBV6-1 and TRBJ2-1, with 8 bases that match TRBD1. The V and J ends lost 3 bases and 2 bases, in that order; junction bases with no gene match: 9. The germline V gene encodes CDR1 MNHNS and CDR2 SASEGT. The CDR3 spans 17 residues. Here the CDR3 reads CASSEATGGTAYNEQFF. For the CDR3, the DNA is TGTGCCAGCAGTGAGGCTACAGGGGGGACAGCCTACAATGAGCAGTTCTTC.

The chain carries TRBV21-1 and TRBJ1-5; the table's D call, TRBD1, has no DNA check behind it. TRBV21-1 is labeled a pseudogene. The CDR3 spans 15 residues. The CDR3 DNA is TGTGCCAGCAGCATAAGACAGGATTTCAATCAGCCCCAGCATTTT. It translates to CASSIRQDFNQPQHF.

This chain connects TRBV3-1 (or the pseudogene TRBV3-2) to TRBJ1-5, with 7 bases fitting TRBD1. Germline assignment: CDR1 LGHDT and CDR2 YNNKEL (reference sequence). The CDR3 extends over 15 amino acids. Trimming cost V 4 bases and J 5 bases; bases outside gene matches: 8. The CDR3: CASSPAYRGDQPQHF. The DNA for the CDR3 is TGTGCCAGCAGCCCTGCATACAGGGGTGATCAGCCCCAGCATTTT.

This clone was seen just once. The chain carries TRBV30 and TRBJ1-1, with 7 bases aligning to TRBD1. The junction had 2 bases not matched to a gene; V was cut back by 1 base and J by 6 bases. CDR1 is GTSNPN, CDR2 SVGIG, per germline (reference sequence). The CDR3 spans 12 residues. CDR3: CAWSGQGSEAFF. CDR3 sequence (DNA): TGTGCCTGGAGTGGACAGGGTTCTGAAGCTTTCTTT.